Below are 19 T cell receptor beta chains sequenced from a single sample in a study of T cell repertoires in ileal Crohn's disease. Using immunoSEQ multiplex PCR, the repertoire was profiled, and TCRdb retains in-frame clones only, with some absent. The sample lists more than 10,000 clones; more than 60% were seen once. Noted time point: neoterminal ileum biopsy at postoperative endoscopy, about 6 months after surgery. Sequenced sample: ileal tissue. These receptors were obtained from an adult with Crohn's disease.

CDR3 bases: TGTGCCAGCTCACCACGGACTAGCGGGGGGTCTTTCACAGATACGCAGTATTTT. Amino acids: CASSPRTSGGSFTDTQYF. The V and J genes are TRBV18 and TRBJ2-3, with TRBD2 matching over 14 bases. This CDR3 spans 18 amino acids. CDR1 and CDR2 (germline): KGHSH, LQKENI. J gave up 2 bases and V 1 base, and 5 bases lay outside the gene matches.

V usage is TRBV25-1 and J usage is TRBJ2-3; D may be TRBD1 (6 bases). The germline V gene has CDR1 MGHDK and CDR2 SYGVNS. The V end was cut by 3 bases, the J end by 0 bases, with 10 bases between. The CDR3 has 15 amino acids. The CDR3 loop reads CASSDPGESTDTQYF. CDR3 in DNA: TGTGCCAGCAGTGACCCAGGGGAAAGCACAGATACGCAGTATTTT.

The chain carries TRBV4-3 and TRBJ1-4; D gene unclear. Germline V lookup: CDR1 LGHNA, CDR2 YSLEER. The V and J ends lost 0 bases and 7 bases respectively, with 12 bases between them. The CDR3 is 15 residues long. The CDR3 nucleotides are TGCGCCAGCAGCCAAGACGGCCGTAGCGGTGAAAAACTGTTTTTT. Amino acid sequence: CASSQDGRSGEKLFF.

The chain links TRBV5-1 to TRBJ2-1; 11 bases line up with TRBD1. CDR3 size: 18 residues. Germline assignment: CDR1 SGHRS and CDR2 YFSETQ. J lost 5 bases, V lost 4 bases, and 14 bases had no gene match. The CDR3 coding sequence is TGCGCCAGCAGCAGGGACAGGGGGGGCACCTCTCTGAACAATGAGCAGTTCTTC. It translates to CASSRDRGGTSLNNEQFF.

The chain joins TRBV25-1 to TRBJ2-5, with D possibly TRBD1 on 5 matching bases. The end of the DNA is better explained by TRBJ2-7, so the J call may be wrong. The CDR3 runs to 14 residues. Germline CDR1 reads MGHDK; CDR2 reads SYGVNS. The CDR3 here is CASSLGRVPHEQYF. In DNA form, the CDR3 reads TGTGCCAGCAGTTTAGGCAGGGTCCCCCACGAGCAGTACTTC.

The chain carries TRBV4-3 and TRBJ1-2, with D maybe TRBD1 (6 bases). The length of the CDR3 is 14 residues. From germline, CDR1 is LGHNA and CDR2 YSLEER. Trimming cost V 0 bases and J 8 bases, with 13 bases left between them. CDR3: CASSQDHREGGYTF. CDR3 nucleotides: TGCGCCAGCAGCCAAGATCACAGGGAGGGCGGCTACACCTTC.

CDR3 sequence (DNA): TGCGCCAGCAGCGAGGACAGGAACACTGAAGCTTTCTTT. It encodes CASSEDRNTEAFF. The chain has TRBV4-3 and TRBJ1-1; a weak D match, TRBD1 (6 bases). Trimming took off 5 bases at V and 1 base at J, with 8 bases between the two ends. The germline gives CDR1 LGHNA, CDR2 YSLEER. This CDR3 region has 13 residues.

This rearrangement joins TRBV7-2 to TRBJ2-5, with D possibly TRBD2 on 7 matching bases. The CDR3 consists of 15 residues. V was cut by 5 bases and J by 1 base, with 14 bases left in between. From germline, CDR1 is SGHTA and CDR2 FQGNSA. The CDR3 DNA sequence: TGTGCCAGCAGCGCAGGCGGGGGCCCCCAAGAGACCCAGTACTTC. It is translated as CASSAGGGPQETQYF.

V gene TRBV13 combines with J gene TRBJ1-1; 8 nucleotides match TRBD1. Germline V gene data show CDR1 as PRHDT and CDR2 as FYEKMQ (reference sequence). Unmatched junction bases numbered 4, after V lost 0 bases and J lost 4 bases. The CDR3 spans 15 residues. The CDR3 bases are TGTGCCAGCAGCTTAGGGGCAACAGGGGGCACTGAAGCTTTCTTT. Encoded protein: CASSLGATGGTEAFF.

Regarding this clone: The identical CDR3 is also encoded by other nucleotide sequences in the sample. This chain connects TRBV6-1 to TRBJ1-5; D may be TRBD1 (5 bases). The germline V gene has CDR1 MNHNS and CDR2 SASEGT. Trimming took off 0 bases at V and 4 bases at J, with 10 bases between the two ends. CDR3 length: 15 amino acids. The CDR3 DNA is TGTGCCAGCAGTGAAGCAGCGGGGACGAATCAGCCCCAGCATTTT. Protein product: CASSEAAGTNQPQHF.

The CDR3 loop reads CAATGDYTGELFF. In nucleotides, the CDR3 is TGTGCCGCGACAGGAGACTACACCGGGGAGCTGTTTTTT. The chain has TRBV10-3 and TRBJ2-2, with D possibly matching TRBD1 (6 bases). This CDR3 spans 13 amino acids. Deletions cut 11 bases from V and 3 bases from J, with 13 bases between. Germline V gene sequence: CDR1 ENHRY, CDR2 SYGVKD.

CDR3 in DNA: TGTGCCAGCAGTGCGACAGGGGTTCGGAATTCACCCCTCCACTTT. Amino acid sequence: CASSATGVRNSPLHF. This chain uses TRBV2 with TRBJ1-6; TRBD1 matches 8 bases. Germline-derived CDR1 and CDR2 are SNHLY and FYNNEI. V was pared by 4 bases and J by 7 bases, with 6 bases of the junction left unmatched. The length of the CDR3 is 15 residues.

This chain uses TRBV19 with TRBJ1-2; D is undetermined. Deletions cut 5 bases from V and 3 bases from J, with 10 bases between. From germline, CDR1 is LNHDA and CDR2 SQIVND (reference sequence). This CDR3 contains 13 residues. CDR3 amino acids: CASSVTYDYGYTF. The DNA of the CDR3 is TGTGCCAGTAGTGTCACATACGACTATGGCTACACCTTC.

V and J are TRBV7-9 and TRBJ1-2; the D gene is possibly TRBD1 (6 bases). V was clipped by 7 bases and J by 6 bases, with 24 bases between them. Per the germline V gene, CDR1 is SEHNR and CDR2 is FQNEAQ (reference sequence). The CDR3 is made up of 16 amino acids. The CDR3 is CASIAGGAAPTDGYTF. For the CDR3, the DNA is TGTGCCAGCATCGCGGGGGGGGCCGCGCCGACGGATGGCTACACCTTC.

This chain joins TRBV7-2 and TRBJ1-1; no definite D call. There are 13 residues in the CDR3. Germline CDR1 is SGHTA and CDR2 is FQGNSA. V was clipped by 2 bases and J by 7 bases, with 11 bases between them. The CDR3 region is CASSLHIRLEAFF. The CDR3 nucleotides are TGTGCCAGCAGCTTACATATCAGGCTTGAAGCTTTCTTT.

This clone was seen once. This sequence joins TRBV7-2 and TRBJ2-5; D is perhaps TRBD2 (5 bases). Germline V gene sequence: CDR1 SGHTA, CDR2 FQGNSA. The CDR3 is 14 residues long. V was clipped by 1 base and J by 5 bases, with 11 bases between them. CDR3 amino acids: CASSLGSRGETQYF. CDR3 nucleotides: TGTGCCAGCAGCTTAGGCTCGCGCGGGGAGACCCAGTACTTC.

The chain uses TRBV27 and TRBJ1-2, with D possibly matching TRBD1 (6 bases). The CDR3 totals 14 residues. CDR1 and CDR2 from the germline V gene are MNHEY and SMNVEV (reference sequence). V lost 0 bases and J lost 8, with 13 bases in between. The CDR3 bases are TGTGCCAGCAGTTTATCTCGGGGGGCGCGGGGCTACACCTTC. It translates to CASSLSRGARGYTF.

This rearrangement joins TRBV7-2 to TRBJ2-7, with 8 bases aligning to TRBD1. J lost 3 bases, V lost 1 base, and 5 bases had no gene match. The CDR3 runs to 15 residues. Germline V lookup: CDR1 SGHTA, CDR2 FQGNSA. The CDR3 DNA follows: TGTGCCAGCAGCTTAGATCTCGGGACAGGCTACGAGCAGTACTTC. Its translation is CASSLDLGTGYEQYF.

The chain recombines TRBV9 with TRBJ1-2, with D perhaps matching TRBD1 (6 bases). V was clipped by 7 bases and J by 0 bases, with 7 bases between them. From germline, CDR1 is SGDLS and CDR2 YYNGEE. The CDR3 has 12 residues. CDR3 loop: CASGQPNYGYTF. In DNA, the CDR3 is TGTGCCAGCGGACAGCCTAACTATGGCTACACCTTC.